This is a list of T cell receptor beta chains from one sample in a study of control samples from healthy donors and cancer patients. Produced via immunoSEQ multiplex PCR; TCRdb's table is partial and in-frame only. The repertoire includes about 140,000 clones, approximately 94% of them detected once, and under 15% sits in the top ten. Sequencing was performed on blood. All receptors derive from a man between 35 and 55 years old in good health. Both conserved end residues are part of each CDR3. D genes are given only for firm matches. Rows give clone size only sometimes, using once, few, many, or a class for an expanded clone.

CDR3aa | CDR3nt | d_gene | v_gene | abundance | j_gene
CASSVKSTQAPDTQYF | TGTGCCAGTAGCGTAAAATCCACCCAAGCCCCAGATACGCAGTATTTT | . | TRBV19 | . | TRBJ2-3
CASSFVGTGELFF | TGTGCCAGCAGTTTTGTAGGGACCGGGGAGCTGTTTTTT | . | TRBV12-3/TRBV12-4 | . | TRBJ2-2
CASSRAQGAGGANVLTF | TGTGCCAGCAGCCGAGCACAGGGGGCGGGGGGGGCCAACGTCCTGACTTTC | TRBD1 | TRBV3-1/TRBV3-2 | . | TRBJ2-6
CASSQSQTGGGYTF | TGCGCCAGCAGCCAATCCCAGACAGGGGGTGGCTACACCTTC | TRBD1 | TRBV4-1 | . | TRBJ1-2
CASSFDRGTEAFF | TGTGCCAGCAGCTTCGACAGGGGGACTGAAGCTTTCTTT | TRBD1 | TRBV5-4 | . | TRBJ1-1
CASSVETTTDTQYF | TGTGCCAGCAGCGTAGAGACTACCACAGATACGCAGTATTTT | . | TRBV9 | few | TRBJ2-3
CASSVIQGADTIYF | TGTGCCAGCAGCGTAATCCAGGGGGCTGACACCATATATTTT | TRBD1 | TRBV9 | . | TRBJ1-3
CASSPIQKNTEAFF | TGTGCCAGCAGCCCGATACAGAAAAACACTGAAGCTTTCTTT | . | TRBV7-9 | . | TRBJ1-1
CASSQDGLAGLGLQFF | TGCGCCAGCAGCCAAGATGGACTAGCGGGCTTAGGGTTGCAGTTCTTC | TRBD2 | TRBV4-1 | . | TRBJ2-1
CASSSNSYIGFF | TGTGCCAGCAGTTCCAACTCCTACATTGGTTTCTTT | . | TRBV28 | . | TRBJ1-1
CASSELRVEETEAFF | TGTGCCAGCAGTGAATTGAGGGTGGAGGAAACTGAAGCTTTCTTT | . | TRBV25-1 | . | TRBJ1-1
CSAIDRGRETQYF | TGCAGTGCTATTGACAGGGGGCGGGAGACCCAGTACTTC | TRBD1 | TRBV20-1 | . | TRBJ2-5
CASSLEGVWYF | TGCGCCAGCAGCTTGGAGGGGGTGTGGTACTTC | . | TRBV5-1 | . | TRBJ2-7
CASSLTLEQFF | TGTGCCAGCAGCTTAACGTTGGAGCAGTTCTTC | . | TRBV11-1 | . | TRBJ2-1
CASKGTNTDTQYF | TGTGCCTCAAAGGGCACCAACACAGATACGCAGTATTTT | . | TRBV28 | . | TRBJ2-3